This T cell receptor beta chain was sequenced in a study of OX40 agonist ivuxolimab in advanced cancers. Study-wide background: Hepatocellular carcinoma, melanoma, renal cell or head and neck cancer occurred in dose-escalation patients. General study points: Circulating CD4+ and CD8+ T cells showed clonal expansion by week 6 at 0.1 to 3.0 mg/kg. The average count of expanded clones was higher among CD8+ T cells than among CD4+.

Germline loops: CDR1 SGHRS, CDR2 YFSETQ. The CDR3 contains 16 residues. V shed 0 bases and J shed 2 bases, with 13 bases lying between them. TCRdb's table, derived via immunoSEQ multiplex PCR, lists solely in-frame clones and lacks some. The repertoire holds about 48,000 clones, 75% to 90% seen once, with around 9.9% in the top ten. To note about this clone: Its antigen is unknown.

The sample was CD4+ or CD8+ T cells sorted from blood, taken in a trial of the OX40 agonist ivuxolimab. The clonotype comes from an adult with an advanced solid tumor such as melanoma, head and neck, liver or kidney cancer. The chain has TRBV5-1 and TRBJ2-3; possibly TRBD1 for D (6 bases). The CDR3 protein is CASSLEGRGNTDTQYF. The CDR3 nucleotides read TGCGCCAGCAGCTTGGAGGGCAGGGGTAACACAGATACGCAGTATTTT.